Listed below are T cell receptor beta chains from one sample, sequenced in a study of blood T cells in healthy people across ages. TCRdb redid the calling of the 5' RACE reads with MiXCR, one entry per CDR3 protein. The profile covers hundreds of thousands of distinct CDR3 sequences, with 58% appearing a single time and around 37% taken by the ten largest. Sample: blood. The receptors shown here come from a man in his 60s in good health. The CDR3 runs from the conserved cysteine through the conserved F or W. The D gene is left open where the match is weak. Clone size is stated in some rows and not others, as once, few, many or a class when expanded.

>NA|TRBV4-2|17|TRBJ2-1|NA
TGTGCCAGCAGCCAAGATCCCCCAGGGTCAGCTGGGAATGAGCAGTTCTTC
CASSQDPPGSAGNEQFF
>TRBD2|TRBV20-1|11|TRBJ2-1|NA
TGCAGTGCCTGGGGAGGGCTTGAGCAGTTCTTC
CSAWGGLEQFF
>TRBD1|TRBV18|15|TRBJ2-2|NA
TGTGCCAGCTCATCGACAGGGTATGGAACCGGGGAGCTGTTTTTT
CASSSTGYGTGELFF
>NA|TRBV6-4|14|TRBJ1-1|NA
TGTGCCAGCACTGCTGGGGGGCTGAACACTGAAGCTTTCTTT
CASTAGGLNTEAFF
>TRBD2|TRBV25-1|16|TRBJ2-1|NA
TGTGCCAGCACCGCGACTAGCGGGGGGGCGGGTAATGAGCAGTTCTTC
CASTATSGGAGNEQFF
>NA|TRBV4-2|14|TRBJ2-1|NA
TGTGCCAGCAGCCAAGGGGTTCTTCGTCCTGAGCAGTTCTTC
CASSQGVLRPEQFF
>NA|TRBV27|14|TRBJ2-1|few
TGTGCCAGCAACCCGGGACTGGCTAACAATGAGCAGTTCTTC
CASNPGLANNEQFF
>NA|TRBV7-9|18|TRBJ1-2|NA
TGTGCCAGCAGCTTTTCTACCAATCGGGCACCTTCAATATATGGCTACACCTTC
CASSFSTNRAPSIYGYTF
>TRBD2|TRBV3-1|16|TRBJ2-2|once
TGTGCCAGCAGCCAAGCTCGACTAGCGGGGACCGGGGAGCTGTTTTTT
CASSQARLAGTGELFF
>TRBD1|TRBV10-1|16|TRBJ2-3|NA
TGCGCCAGCAGTGAGGGGACAGGACCTAGCACAGATACGCAGTATTTT
CASSEGTGPSTDTQYF
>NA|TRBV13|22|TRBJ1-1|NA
TGTGCCAGCAGCTTAGTAAGCTGGGGGCGCGATCCTGAAAACGCCCGTGAAACTGAAGCTTTCTTT
CASSLVSWGRDPENARETEAFF
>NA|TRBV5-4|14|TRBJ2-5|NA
TGTGCCAGCAGCTGGGGAAGGGTCCAAGAGACCCAGTACTTC
CASSWGRVQETQYF
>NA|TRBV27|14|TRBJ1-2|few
TGTGCCAGCAGTCCCACCGGACAGACATATGGCTACACCTTC
CASSPTGQTYGYTF
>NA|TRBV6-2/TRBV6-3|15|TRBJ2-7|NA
TGTGCCAGCAGTTACGAAATAGCGCGGTTCTACGAGCAGTACTTC
CASSYEIARFYEQYF
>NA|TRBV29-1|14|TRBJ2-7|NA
TGCAGCGTTGGGGACGTCCGCTTCTCCTACGAGCAGTACTTC
CSVGDVRFSYEQYF
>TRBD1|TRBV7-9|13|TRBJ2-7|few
TGTGCCACCTCCGGGACAGGCCCCTACGAGCAGTACTTC
CATSGTGPYEQYF
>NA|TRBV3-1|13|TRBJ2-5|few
TGTGCCAGCAAGGCGGCGAACCAAGAGACCCAGTACTTC
CASKAANQETQYF
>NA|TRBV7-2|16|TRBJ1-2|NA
TGTGCCAGCAGCTTAGCGGCAGGGAGGGCGAACTATGGCTACACCTTC
CASSLAAGRANYGYTF
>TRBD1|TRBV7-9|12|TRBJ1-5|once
TGTGCCAGCAGCTTAGGGGACAGGACCCAGCATTTT
CASSLGDRTQHF
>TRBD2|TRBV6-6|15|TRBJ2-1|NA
TGTGCCAGCAGGAGGGAGGTAGCGGGGAGGGATGAGCAGTTCTTC
CASRREVAGRDEQFF
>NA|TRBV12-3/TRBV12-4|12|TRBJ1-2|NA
TGTGCCAGCAGAGAGACAGGCGGTGGCTACACCTTC
CASRETGGGYTF
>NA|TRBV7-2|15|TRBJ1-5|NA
TGTGCCAGCAGTCAAGAGGCAGGGAAAAATCAGCCCCAGCATTTT
CASSQEAGKNQPQHF
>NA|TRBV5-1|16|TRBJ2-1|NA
TGCGCCAGCAGCTTGGAAGGGGGTTTCTCCACCAATGAGCAGTTCTTC
CASSLEGGFSTNEQFF
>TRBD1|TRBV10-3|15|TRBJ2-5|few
TGTGCCATCAGTGGGGACAGGGGGCACCAAGAGACCCAGTACTTC
CAISGDRGHQETQYF
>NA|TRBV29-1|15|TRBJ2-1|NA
TGCAGCGTTGAACTTCTTCGGGGAGCTTACAATGAGCAGTTCTTC
CSVELLRGAYNEQFF
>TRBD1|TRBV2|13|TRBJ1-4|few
TGTGCCAGCAGTGGAGGGGGCAGTGAAAAACTGTTTTTT
CASSGGGSEKLFF
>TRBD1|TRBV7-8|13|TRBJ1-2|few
TGTGCCAGCAGCCGGGGACAGAGCTATGGCTACACCTTC
CASSRGQSYGYTF
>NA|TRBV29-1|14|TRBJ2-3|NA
TGCAGCGTTGAAGATGGGCCCGGGCTGGATACGCAGTATTTT
CSVEDGPGLDTQYF
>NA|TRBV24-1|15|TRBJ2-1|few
TGTGCCACCAGTGATGTTGGCAGTGGGTACAATGAGCAGTTCTTC
CATSDVGSGYNEQFF
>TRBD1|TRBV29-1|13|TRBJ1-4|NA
TGCAGCGTGCAGACAGGGGGCGATGAAAAACTGTTTTTT
CSVQTGGDEKLFF
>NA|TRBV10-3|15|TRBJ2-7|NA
TGTGCCGTCAGTGAGGCAGGTTCCAGCTCCTACGAGCAGTACTTC
CAVSEAGSSSYEQYF
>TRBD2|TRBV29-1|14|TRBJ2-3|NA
TGCAGCGTTGATGCTAGCGGGGGGGAAGATACGCAGTATTTT
CSVDASGGEDTQYF
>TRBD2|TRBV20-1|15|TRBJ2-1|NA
TGCAGTGCTAGAAACCCTAGCGGGGCCTACAATGAGCAGTTCTTC
CSARNPSGAYNEQFF
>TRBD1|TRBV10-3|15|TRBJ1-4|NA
TGTGCCATCAGTAGAACAGGGGGGAGTAATGAAAAACTGTTTTTT
CAISRTGGSNEKLFF
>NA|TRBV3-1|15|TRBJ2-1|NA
TGTGCCAGCAGCCAAGATCCAATCAGACAAGAGACCCAGTTCTTC
CASSQDPIRQETQFF
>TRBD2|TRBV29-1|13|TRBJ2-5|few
TGCAGCGTTGGCGGGGGGGTTCAAGAGACCCAGTACTTC
CSVGGGVQETQYF
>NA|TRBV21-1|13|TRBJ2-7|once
TGTGCCAGCAGCAAAGAATTAAGGAGGGAGCAGTACTTC
CASSKELRREQYF
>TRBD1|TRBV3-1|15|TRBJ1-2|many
TGTGCCAGCAGCCGCCTGGGACAGGATAACTATGGCTACACCTTC
CASSRLGQDNYGYTF
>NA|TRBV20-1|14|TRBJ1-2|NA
TGCAGTGCTGCCCCCAGGGCCACTAACTATGGCTACACCTTC
CSAAPRATNYGYTF
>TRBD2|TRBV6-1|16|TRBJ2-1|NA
TGTGCCAGCAGTACCCTTGGCGGGGGGCTGGGGAATGAGCAGTTCTTC
CASSTLGGGLGNEQFF
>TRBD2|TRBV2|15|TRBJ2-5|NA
TGTGCCAGCGAGGGACTAGCGGGTCCACAAGAGACCCAGTACTTC
CASEGLAGPQETQYF